Listed here is a single TCR beta chain. Its antigen is unidentified. Treatment here: oral pan-JAK inhibitor, 5-10 mg twice daily. The ends were cut back, 3 bases at V and 2 bases at J, with 8 bases in the middle. This CDR3 contains 13 residues. Germline values: CDR1 SGHTS, CDR2 YDEGEE. This sample is drawn from a study of CD8+ T cells in alopecia areata. Findings and caveats of the study: For lesional scalp, especially alopecia totalis/universalis, clonality was higher than in normal scalp.

Sequencing used cDNA as its template, made by extracting RNA and reverse transcribing it. Assay used: immunoSEQ multiplex PCR; TCRdb lists only in-frame clones, some missing. The repertoire consists of about 94,000 clones, with about two thirds occurring once and the leading ten covering about 18%. The chain employs TRBV5-8 and TRBJ1-1, with unresolved D. The sequencing used CD8+ T cells sorted from blood, collected at approximately week 42, from a patient treated with tofacitinib. The sequence came from a human donor with alopecia areata. The CDR3 DNA reads TGTGCCAGCAGCTCGTTCTATAACACTGAAGCTTTCTTT. Residues: CASSSFYNTEAFF.